A single sample is the source of the 14 T cell receptor beta chains below, sequenced in a study of OX40 agonist ivuxolimab in advanced cancers. The data were produced by immunoSEQ multiplex PCR, yet TCRdb's version contains in-frame clones alone and is incomplete. The sample includes tens of thousands of clones, approximately 90% seen only once; the top ten take approximately 5%. Source: CD4+ or CD8+ T cells sorted from blood, taken in a trial of the OX40 agonist ivuxolimab. Receptor source: an adult with an advanced solid tumor such as melanoma, head and neck, liver or kidney cancer.

This chain connects TRBV19 to TRBJ1-1, with D unclear. The CDR3 loop spans 13 amino acids. V shed 7 bases and J shed 5 bases, with 14 bases lying between them. Per germline, CDR1 LNHDA and CDR2 SQIVND (reference sequence). The DNA of the CDR3 is TGTGCCAGTACGAAAGCCCTTTTAACTGAAGCTTTCTTT. Amino acids: CASTKALLTEAFF.

The rearrangement joins TRBV6-5 to TRBJ2-2; possible D gene TRBD1, 6 bases. Germline CDR1 is MNHEY and CDR2 is SVGAGI. Trimming stripped 6 bases from V and 1 base from J, with 6 bases between. This CDR3 has 13 residues. CDR3 region: CASRTGNTGELFF. CDR3 nucleotide sequence: TGTGCCAGCAGGACAGGGAACACCGGGGAGCTGTTTTTT.

J is TRBJ2-1 and V is TRBV6-5; D uncertain. With 0 bases removed from V and 0 bases from J, the gap between germline ends came to 9 bases. Per germline, CDR1 MNHEY and CDR2 SVGAGI. This CDR3 comprises 16 residues. The CDR3 spells CASSYSPLSSYNEQFF. The CDR3 nucleotides are TGTGCCAGCAGTTACTCACCCCTCAGCTCCTACAATGAGCAGTTCTTC.

This clone has just one count. The V gene is TRBV19, the J gene TRBJ2-7; 11 bases are a match to TRBD1. Germline loops: CDR1 LNHDA, CDR2 SQIVND (reference sequence). The V segment lost 3 bases and the J segment 5 bases; nucleotides outside the gene matches: 0. The CDR3 extends over 13 amino acids. The CDR3 DNA follows: TGTGCCAGTAGTATGGGACAGGGGGACGAGCAGTACTTC. Translated, it gives CASSMGQGDEQYF. The variable domain in full, with the rest retrieved from reference TRBV19 and TRBJ2-7, is DGGITQSPKYLFRKEGQNVTLSCEQNLNHDAMYWYRQDPGQGLRLIYYSQIVNDFQKGDIAEGYSVSREKKESFPLTVTSAQKNPTAFYLCASSMGQGDEQYFGPGTRLTVT.

This clone was counted between two and nine times. This rearrangement joins TRBV5-4 to TRBJ2-7, with 7 nucleotides matching TRBD2. Germline CDR1 SGHNT, CDR2 YYREEE (reference sequence). CDR3 length equals 12 residues. After removal of 4 bases from V and 6 bases from J, the junction contained 4 bases not matched to a gene. CDR3 nucleotides: TGTGCCAGCAGCCCCAGCGGGGTCGAGCAGTACTTC. Translated, it gives CASSPSGVEQYF. Variable domain in full (rest from reference TRBV5-4 and TRBJ2-7): ETGVTQSPTHLIKTRGQQVTLRCSSQSGHNTVSWYQQALGQGPQFIFQYYREEENGRGNFPPRFSGLQFPNYSSELNVNALELDDSALYLCASSPSGVEQYFGPGTRLTVT.

The chain has TRBV7-2 and TRBJ1-1; D ambiguous. This CDR3 has 14 amino acids. The V gene's germline CDR1 is SGHTA and CDR2 FQGNSA. V shed 3 bases and J shed 4 bases, with 12 bases lying between them. CDR3 DNA sequence: TGTGCCAGCAGCTTTGGAAGGGCGGGCACTGAAGCTTTCTTT. It translates to CASSFGRAGTEAFF.

The rearrangement uses TRBV11-2 and TRBJ2-3, with 8 nucleotides matching TRBD2. The CDR3 extends over 17 amino acids. V gave up 5 bases and J gave up 2 bases; unmatched junction bases: 12. Per the germline V gene, CDR1 is SGHAT and CDR2 is FQNNGV. DNA for the CDR3: TGTGCCAGCAGCAACGAGCCGACGGGAGGGGTCACAGATACGCAGTATTTT. This codes for CASSNEPTGGVTDTQYF.

V gene TRBV7-9 combines with J gene TRBJ1-1; D is possibly TRBD1 (6 bases). Germline CDR1 is SEHNR and CDR2 is FQNEAQ (reference sequence). The V and J ends lost 6 bases and 2 bases respectively, with 10 bases between them. This CDR3 has 13 amino acids. In DNA form, the CDR3 reads TGTGCCAGCAGTCAGGGGCGAAACACTGAAGCTTTCTTT. Translated, it gives CASSQGRNTEAFF.

As to this clone: Distinct nucleotide sequences in the sample also encode this CDR3. V and J are TRBV19 and TRBJ1-2, with D tentatively TRBD1 (5 bases). Per the germline V gene, CDR1 is LNHDA and CDR2 is SQIVND (reference sequence). Trimming stripped 5 bases from V and 3 bases from J, with 10 bases between. The CDR3 loop spans 13 amino acids. The CDR3 nucleotides are TGTGCCAGTAGTCCACGGGACCACTATGGCTACACCTTC. This gives the protein CASSPRDHYGYTF. The full variable domain, in which reference TRBV19 and TRBJ1-2 provide the parts outside the CDR3, is DGGITQSPKYLFRKEGQNVTLSCEQNLNHDAMYWYRQDPGQGLRLIYYSQIVNDFQKGDIAEGYSVSREKKESFPLTVTSAQKNPTAFYLCASSPRDHYGYTFGSGTRLTVV.

As to this clone: Its ends do not fully match the called genes, so a read error is possible. This chain connects TRBV7-7 to TRBJ2-1, with D tentatively TRBD1 (6 bases). CDR1 is SSHAT and CDR2 is FNYEAQ in the germline V gene (reference sequence). This CDR3 has 13 residues. The CDR3: CASSRAGENEQFF. The CDR3, as DNA: TGTGCTAGCAGCCGGGCAGGGGAAAATGAGCAGTTCTTC.

The gene calls are TRBV6-1 and TRBJ1-4, with 7 positions matching TRBD1. Germline loops: CDR1 MNHNS, CDR2 SASEGT. V dropped 6 bases and J dropped 8; count of bases not matched to a gene: 9. The CDR3 runs to 14 residues. The CDR3 region is CASRRGPRGEKLFF. The CDR3 DNA sequence: TGTGCCAGCAGGAGGGGGCCGAGGGGCGAAAAACTGTTTTTT.

The chain employs TRBV20-1 and TRBJ1-1, with TRBD1 matching over 7 bases. CDR3 size: 11 residues. Germline V gene lookup returns CDR1 DFQATT and CDR2 SNEGSKA (reference sequence). The CDR3 loop reads CRTGSATEAFF. CDR3 nucleotide sequence: TGCAGGACAGGGTCGGCAACTGAAGCTTTCTTT.

The chain recombines TRBV11-3 with TRBJ2-2; no definite D call. The V end lost 5 bases, the J end lost 0 bases, and 13 bases lay between the germline ends. CDR1 is SGHNT, CDR2 YENEEA, per germline. CDR3 length: 16 amino acids. The CDR3 is CASSPVRPPNTGELFF. CDR3 nucleotide sequence: TGTGCCAGCAGCCCTGTCAGACCTCCGAACACCGGGGAGCTGTTTTTT. Based on the CDR3 plus reference TRBV11-3 and TRBJ2-2, the full variable domain is EAGVVQSPRYKIIEKKQPVAFWCNPISGHNTLYWYLQNLGQGPELLIRYENEEAVDDSQLPKDRFSAERLKGVDSTLKIQPAELGDSAVYLCASSPVRPPNTGELFFGEGSRLTVL.

V usage is TRBV5-1 and J usage is TRBJ2-3, with a weak D call TRBD1 (5 bases). This CDR3 region has 18 residues. Germline V lookup: CDR1 SGHRS, CDR2 YFSETQ. Trimming shortened V by 0 bases and J by 2 bases, and 19 bases separated the two germline ends. The CDR3: CASSLVQSQGKPTDTQYF. CDR3 bases: TGCGCCAGCAGCTTGGTCCAGTCGCAGGGTAAACCCACAGATACGCAGTATTTT.